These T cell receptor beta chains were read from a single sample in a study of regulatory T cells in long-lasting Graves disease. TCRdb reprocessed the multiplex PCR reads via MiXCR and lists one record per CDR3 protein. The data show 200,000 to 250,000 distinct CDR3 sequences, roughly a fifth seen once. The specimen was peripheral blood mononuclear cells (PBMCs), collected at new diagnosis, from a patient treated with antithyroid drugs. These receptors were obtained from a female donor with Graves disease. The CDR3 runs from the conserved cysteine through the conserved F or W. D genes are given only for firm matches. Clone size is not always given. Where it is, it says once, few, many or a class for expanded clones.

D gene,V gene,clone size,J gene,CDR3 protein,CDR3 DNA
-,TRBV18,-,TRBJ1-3,CASSPMTPSFGGNTIYF,TGTGCCAGCTCACCGATGACACCATCTTTCGGGGGAAACACCATATATTTT
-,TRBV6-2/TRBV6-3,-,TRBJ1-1,CARSGTEAFF,TGTGCCAGATCCGGGACTGAAGCTTTCTTT
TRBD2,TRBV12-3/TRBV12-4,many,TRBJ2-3,CASMWRGGRDTQYF,TGTGCCAGCATGTGGCGGGGGGGCCGGGATACGCAGTATTTT
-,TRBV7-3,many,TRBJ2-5,CASSLMGGRRVQETQYF,TGTGCCAGCAGCTTAATGGGGGGCCGCCGGGTTCAGGAGACCCAGTACTTC
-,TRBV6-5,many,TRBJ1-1,CASSLPGSEAFF,TGTGCCAGCAGTTTACCGGGAAGTGAAGCTTTCTTT
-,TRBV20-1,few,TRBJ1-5,CSASLAEYSNQPQHF,TGCAGTGCTAGTCTGGCAGAATATAGCAATCAGCCCCAGCATTTT
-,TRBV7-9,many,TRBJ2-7,CASTRTEFYEQYF,TGTGCCAGCACCCGGACAGAGTTTTACGAGCAGTACTTC
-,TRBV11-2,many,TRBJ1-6,CASSPEVGSYNSPLHF,TGTGCCAGCAGCCCAGAGGTGGGCTCCTATAATTCACCCCTCCACTTT
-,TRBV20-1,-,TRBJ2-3,CSAKRGGAPGTQYF,TGCAGTGCTAAAAGGGGGGGGGCACCAGGTACGCAGTATTTT
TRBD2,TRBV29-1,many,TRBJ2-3,CSVGGKLAGSDTQYF,TGCAGCGTGGGGGGGAAACTAGCGGGGTCAGATACGCAGTATTTT
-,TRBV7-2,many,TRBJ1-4,CASSLRGPVYKLFF,TGTGCCAGCAGCTTACGGGGCCCGGTTTATAAACTGTTTTTT
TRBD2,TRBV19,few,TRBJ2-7,CATSGLADFEQYF,TGTGCCACCTCGGGACTAGCGGATTTTGAGCAGTACTTC
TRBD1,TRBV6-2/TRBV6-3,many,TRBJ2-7,CASRPGTGLSYEQYF,TGTGCCAGCAGGCCTGGGACAGGGCTATCCTACGAGCAGTACTTC
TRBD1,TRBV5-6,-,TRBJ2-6,CASRGTGGAYGANVLTF,TGTGCCAGCAGAGGGACAGGGGGCGCGTATGGGGCCAACGTCCTGACTTTC
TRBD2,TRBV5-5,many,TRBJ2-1,CASSPGLAGGIEQFF,TGTGCCAGCAGCCCGGGACTAGCGGGGGGAATTGAGCAGTTCTTC
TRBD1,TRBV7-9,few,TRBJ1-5,CASSFSGGGNQPQHF,TGTGCCAGCAGCTTTTCAGGGGGTGGCAATCAGCCCCAGCATTTT
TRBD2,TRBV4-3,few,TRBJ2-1,CASSQGLAAGDEQFF,TGTGCCAGCAGCCAAGGACTAGCGGCAGGCGATGAGCAGTTCTTC
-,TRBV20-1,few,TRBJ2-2,CSASMGQNTGELFF,TGCAGTGCTAGCATGGGACAAAACACCGGGGAGCTGTTTTTT
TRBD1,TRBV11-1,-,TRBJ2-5,CASSSDRAQETQYF,TGTGCCAGCAGCTCAGACAGGGCACAAGAGACCCAGTACTTC
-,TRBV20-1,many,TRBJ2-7,CSARASTGTHEQYF,TGCAGTGCTAGAGCTTCAACAGGGACCCACGAGCAGTACTTC
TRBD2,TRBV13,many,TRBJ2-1,CASSAGTSNEQFF,TGTGCCAGCAGCGCCGGGACTAGTAACGAGCAGTTCTTC
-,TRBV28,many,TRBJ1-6,CASSPVRDNSPLHF,TGTGCCAGCAGTCCCGTGAGGGACAATTCACCCCTCCACTTT